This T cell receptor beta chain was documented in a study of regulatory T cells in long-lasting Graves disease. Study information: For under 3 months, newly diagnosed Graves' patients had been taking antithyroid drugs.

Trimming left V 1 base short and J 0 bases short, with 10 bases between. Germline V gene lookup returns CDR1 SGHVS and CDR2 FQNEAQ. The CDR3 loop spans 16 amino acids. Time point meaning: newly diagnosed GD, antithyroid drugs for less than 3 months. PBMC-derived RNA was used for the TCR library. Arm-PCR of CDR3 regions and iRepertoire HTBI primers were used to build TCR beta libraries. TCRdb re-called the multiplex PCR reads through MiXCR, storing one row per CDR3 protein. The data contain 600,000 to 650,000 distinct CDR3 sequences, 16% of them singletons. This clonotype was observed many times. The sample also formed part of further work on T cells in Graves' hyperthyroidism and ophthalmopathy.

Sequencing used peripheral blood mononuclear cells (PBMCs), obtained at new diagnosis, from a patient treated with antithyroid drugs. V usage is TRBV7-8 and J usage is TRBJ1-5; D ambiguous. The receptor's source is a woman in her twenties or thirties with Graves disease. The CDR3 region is CASSLGHGYSNQPQHF. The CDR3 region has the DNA TGTGCCAGCAGCTTAGGGCATGGTTATAGCAATCAGCCCCAGCATTTT.